These T cell receptor beta chains were read from a single sample in a study of blood T cell repertoires in COVID-19. This table comes from immunoSEQ multiplex PCR, and its TCRdb copy is limited to in-frame clones, with some not included. The repertoire consists of tens of thousands of clones, with about 82% occurring once and the leading ten covering approximately 5%. Material for sequencing was peripheral blood. The receptor set was obtained from a woman over 75 with active or convalescent COVID-19. Each CDR3 is given with its conserved first and last residue. A D gene is named only where the DNA matches it firmly. Clone size is given for some rows only: seen once, a few or many times, or a class if the clone is expanded.

TRBV5-1,14,TRBD2,once,TRBJ2-1,CASSPGLPLGEQFF,TGCGCCAGCAGCCCGGGACTACCCTTGGGGGAGCAGTTCTTC
TRBV28,16,-,-,TRBJ1-6,CASEPEVGLPNSPLHF,TGTGCCAGCGAACCGGAAGTGGGACTGCCTAATTCACCCCTCCACTTT
TRBV7-2,14,TRBD1,-,TRBJ1-1,CASSAGTGDWVAFF,TGTGCCAGCAGCGCCGGGACAGGCGACTGGGTAGCTTTCTTT
TRBV9,15,TRBD2,-,TRBJ2-3,CASSYSGSFEDTQYF,TGTGCCAGCTCCTATAGCGGGAGCTTTGAAGATACGCAGTATTTT
TRBV29-1,13,TRBD1,-,TRBJ1-6,CSVRTGNNSPLHF,TGCAGCGTCCGGACAGGGAATAATTCACCCCTCCACTTT
TRBV4-1,20,-,-,TRBJ2-4,CASSQGGGGRTGVTKNIQYF,TGCGCCAGCAGCCAAGGAGGGGGGGGTCGGACGGGAGTCACCAAAAACATTCAGTACTTC
TRBV19,15,-,-,TRBJ2-6,CASQSGSSGANVLTF,TGTGCCAGTCAATCAGGGTCCTCTGGGGCCAACGTCCTGACTTTC
TRBV6-2/TRBV6-3,14,-,-,TRBJ2-7,CASSPAGQPYEQYF,TGTGCCAGCAGCCCGGCGGGACAGCCCTACGAGCAGTACTTC
TRBV19,17,TRBD2,-,TRBJ2-1,CASTPNAWGGSYNEQFF,TGTGCCAGTACCCCAAACGCCTGGGGGGGTTCCTACAATGAGCAGTTCTTC
TRBV6-5,13,-,few,TRBJ1-5,CASSYSANQPQHF,TGTGCCAGCAGTTACTCGGCCAATCAGCCCCAGCATTTT
TRBV5-1,14,TRBD2,-,TRBJ2-5,CASRAGVIEETQYF,TGCGCCAGCAGGGCGGGGGTGATTGAAGAGACCCAGTACTTC
TRBV30,13,-,-,TRBJ2-1,CAWRQVGIGEQFF,TGTGCCTGGAGACAGGTTGGGATTGGTGAGCAGTTCTTC
TRBV6-5,15,-,-,TRBJ2-7,CASKIDRMSLYEQYF,TGTGCCAGCAAGATCGACAGGATGTCACTCTACGAGCAGTACTTC
TRBV4-1,15,TRBD2,-,TRBJ2-3,CASSQAGTSRDTQYF,TGCGCCAGCAGCCAGGCCGGGACTAGTCGCGATACGCAGTATTTT
TRBV28,16,-,-,TRBJ1-4,CASSLDSPYGSEKLFF,TGTGCCAGCAGTTTGGACAGCCCCTATGGTAGTGAAAAACTGTTTTTT
TRBV5-4,13,-,-,TRBJ1-2,CASSLVGGYGYTF,TGTGCCAGCAGCTTGGTGGGGGGCTATGGCTACACCTTC
TRBV5-5,13,TRBD1,-,TRBJ1-1,CASRQGTGTEAFF,TGTGCCAGTCGACAGGGAACGGGCACTGAAGCTTTCTTT
TRBV3-1/TRBV3-2,13,TRBD2,-,TRBJ2-1,CASSQGLAGKQFF,TGTGCCAGCAGCCAGGGACTAGCGGGTAAGCAGTTCTTC
TRBV29-1,14,-,-,TRBJ2-3,CSVGWGRSTDTQYF,TGCAGCGTTGGGTGGGGGAGGAGCACAGATACGCAGTATTTT
TRBV5-1,15,-,-,TRBJ2-3,CASSLAFGGSNAQYF,TGCGCCAGCAGCTTGGCCTTTGGCGGGTCAAATGCGCAGTATTTT
TRBV15,14,-,-,TRBJ1-4,CATSRDSAQGKLFF,TGTGCCACCAGCAGAGATTCGGCGCAGGGTAAACTGTTTTTT
TRBV6-5,14,TRBD1,-,TRBJ2-7,CASRRDRYYYEQYF,TGTGCCAGCAGGAGGGACAGGTATTACTACGAGCAGTACTTC